The 23 T cell receptor beta chains listed next were all sequenced from one sample in a study of T-cell reconstitution after alpha-beta-depleted transplantation in children (dated by TCRdb to about 2016). This sample's treatment or condition label indicates: allogeneic hematopoietic cell transplantation with graft depleted of TCRalphabeta T cells and CD19 B cells. Receptor libraries were prepared by PCR. The instrument was an Illumina HiSeq 2500. TCR library preparation used molecular barcoding, with unique molecular identifiers applied to normalize quantification of the TCRbeta repertoire. Using fastp trimming at Q25 and MiXCR clonotype assembly, TCRdb reanalyzed the public sequencing data and kept in-frame beta chains. Entries that share a CDR3 protein sequence are merged under the most common genes and DNA. The sample table contains more than 75,000 distinct CDR3 sequences; only one count was recorded for more than 20% of them. The ten most abundant clones make up roughly 23% of the sample.

This specimen consisted of PBMCs, obtained before TCRalphabeta/CD19-depleted stem cell transplant. The receptors stem from a boy younger than 10 with acute lymphoblastic leukemia, due to receive a stem cell transplant.

The gene calls are TRBV28 and TRBJ2-1; tentative D call: TRBD1 (6 bases). The CDR3 is 17 amino acids. V lost 7 bases to trimming and J lost 1 base, with 20 bases between them. Germline CDR1 reads MDHEN; CDR2 reads SYDVKM. CDR3 coding DNA: TGTGCCAGCAACACAGGGATGAGAGGCGGTTCCTACAATGAGCAGTTCTTC. Protein product: CASNTGMRGGSYNEQFF.

This chain connects TRBV28 to TRBJ2-3, with D uncertain. Trimming left V 3 bases short and J 6 bases short, with 16 bases between. CDR1 is MDHEN, CDR2 SYDVKM, per germline. This CDR3 region has 15 residues. The DNA for the CDR3 is TGTGCCAGCAGTTTTGGCCCCACAGTGGTGGATACGCAGTATTTT. Translating gives CASSFGPTVVDTQYF.

This clonotype was recorded a few times. The V and J genes are TRBV20-1 and TRBJ2-1; D call uncertain. Trimming left V 3 bases short and J 9 bases short, with 9 bases between. Germline CDR1 reads DFQATT; CDR2 reads SNEGSKA (reference sequence). This CDR3 is built from 11 residues. CDR3 amino acids: CSASDWSEQFF. The CDR3 DNA sequence: TGCAGTGCTAGCGATTGGAGTGAGCAGTTCTTC.

This chain uses TRBV10-3 with TRBJ1-1; weak D call: TRBD1 (6 bases). CDR3 length: 13 residues. Germline CDR1 is ENHRY and CDR2 is SYGVKD. V gave up 3 bases and J gave up 1 base, with 6 bases separating them. DNA of the CDR3: TGTGCCATCAGTGAACAGGGGAACACTGAAGCTTTCTTT. This encodes CAISEQGNTEAFF.

This clonotype showed up just once. The chain joins TRBV28 to TRBJ1-5; no reliable D call. This CDR3 spans 14 amino acids. Trimming stripped 6 bases from V and 1 base from J, with 10 bases between. Germline assignment: CDR1 MDHEN and CDR2 SYDVKM. The CDR3 region is CASRRVASNQPQHF. CDR3 DNA sequence: TGTGCCAGCAGGAGGGTTGCGAGCAATCAGCCCCAGCATTTT.

Many counts were recorded for this clonotype. The V and J genes are TRBV9 and TRBJ2-7; D is tentatively TRBD1 or TRBD2 (5 bases each). The germline V gene has CDR1 SGDLS and CDR2 YYNGEE. Trimming left V 2 bases short and J 4 bases short, with 16 bases between. The CDR3 runs 15 residues. This CDR3 reads CASSVSGTWGYEQYF. The CDR3 DNA reads as TGTGCCAGCAGCGTCTCCGGGACCTGGGGTTACGAGCAGTACTTC. Filled out from reference TRBV9 and TRBJ2-7, the complete variable domain reads DSGVTQTPKHLITATGQRVTLRCSPRSGDLSVYWYQQSLDQGLQFLIQYYNGEERAKGNILERFSAQQFPDLHSELNLSSLELGDSALYFCASSVSGTWGYEQYFGPGTRLTVT.

This clonotype was seen at least ten times. V usage is TRBV6-1 and J usage is TRBJ2-1; 10 bases map to TRBD2. Germline assignment: CDR1 MNHNS and CDR2 SASEGT. The CDR3 is 13 amino acids. V was clipped by 8 bases and J by 4 bases; unmatched bases: 2. In DNA form, the CDR3 reads TGTGCCAGCGGACTAGCGGAGTACAATGAGCAGTTCTTC. Residues: CASGLAEYNEQFF.

This clonotype was detected only a few times. The rearrangement uses TRBV10-3 and TRBJ1-2; D is unresolved. The CDR3 is made up of 14 amino acids. V lost 0 bases to trimming and J lost 5 bases, with 10 bases between them. In germline, CDR1 is ENHRY, CDR2 SYGVKD. Written as DNA, the CDR3 is TGTGCCATCAGTGAGTCGTCGCAGACTTATGGCTACACCTTC. It is translated as CAISESSQTYGYTF.

The chain recombines TRBV29-1 with TRBJ2-2, with TRBD2 as a possible D gene (7 bases). The CDR3 consists of 13 residues. Trimming cost V 5 bases and J 5 bases, with 12 bases left between them. Per germline, CDR1 SQVTM and CDR2 ANQGSEA. In nucleotides, the CDR3 is TGCAGCGTTTCAAAGGGGGGGACCGGGGAGCTGTTTTTT. Protein sequence: CSVSKGGTGELFF.

This clonotype came up many times. The chain couples TRBV29-1 to TRBJ2-3, with D perhaps matching TRBD2 (6 bases). This CDR3 has 13 residues. The V end lost 5 bases, the J end lost 5 bases, and 14 bases lay between the germline ends. Germline CDR1 SQVTM, CDR2 ANQGSEA. DNA for the CDR3: TGCAGCGTTACGGAGGGGCCCTTAGATACGCAGTATTTT. Amino acid sequence: CSVTEGPLDTQYF.

Here the CDR3 reads CASSASGAANTGELFF. The CDR3 DNA follows: TGTGCCAGCAGCGCTAGCGGGGCCGCGAACACCGGGGAGCTGTTTTTT. The rearrangement links TRBV3-1 to TRBJ2-2, with 9 bases lining up with TRBD2. The CDR3 has 16 amino acids. From germline, CDR1 is LGHDT and CDR2 YNNKEL (reference sequence). With V trimmed by 5 bases and J by 0 bases, 4 bases remained unmatched. Variable domain in full (rest from reference TRBV3-1 and TRBJ2-2): DTAVSQTPKYLVTQMGNDKSIKCEQNLGHDTMYWYKQDSKKFLKIMFSYNNKELIINETVPNRFSPKSPDKAHLNLHINSLELGDSAVYFCASSASGAANTGELFFGEGSRLTVL.

The rearrangement joins TRBV19 to TRBJ1-1; D uncertain. The CDR3 has 15 amino acids. The V gene's germline CDR1 is LNHDA and CDR2 SQIVND (reference sequence). Trimming removed 6 bases at V and 6 bases at J, with 20 bases between. The CDR3 coding sequence is TGTGCCAGTAGCCCCGCCCAATGGGGTATCGCTGAAGCTTTCTTT. This gives the protein CASSPAQWGIAEAFF.

CDR3 sequence (DNA): TGTGCCAGCAGTTTCCAGGGGAATTCACCCCTCCACTTT. Its protein is CASSFQGNSPLHF. The V and J genes are TRBV27 and TRBJ1-6; maybe TRBD1 (6 bases). Per the germline V gene, CDR1 is MNHEY and CDR2 is SMNVEV (reference sequence). Trimming took off 3 bases at V and 7 bases at J, with 7 bases between the two ends. This CDR3 has 13 residues.

This clonotype occurred a few times. This chain uses TRBV10-3 with TRBJ2-5; D is undetermined. Germline lookup yields CDR1 ENHRY and CDR2 SYGVKD. Trimming shortened V by 8 bases and J by 5 bases, and 15 bases separated the two germline ends. The CDR3 consists of 13 residues. The CDR3 loop reads CAIGRAISETQYF. Here the CDR3 DNA reads TGTGCCATCGGTAGGGCCATCTCGGAGACCCAGTACTTC.

The gene calls are TRBV28 and TRBJ2-1, with 10 bases aligning to TRBD2. The germline CDR1 and CDR2 sequences are MDHEN and SYDVKM. The length of the CDR3 is 17 residues. With 4 bases clipped from V and 7 bases from J, the junction kept 13 bases outside the gene matches. This CDR3 is CASSSISSGGYDNEQFF. CDR3 coding DNA: TGTGCCAGCAGTTCCATTTCTAGCGGGGGATATGATAATGAGCAGTTCTTC.

This chain uses TRBV5-1 with TRBJ1-4, with D perhaps matching TRBD1 (5 bases). Germline CDR1 SGHRS, CDR2 YFSETQ. The CDR3 has 14 amino acids. Trimming took 6 bases from V and 5 from J, leaving 14 bases between them. The DNA of the CDR3 is TGCGCCAGCAACCCAGGGAGGGAGAATGAAAAACTGTTTTTT. This sequence encodes CASNPGRENEKLFF.

CDR3 region: CASSLTSGSGPYEQYF. DNA for the CDR3: TGCGCCAGCAGCTTAACTAGCGGGAGCGGCCCCTACGAGCAGTACTTC. This sequence joins TRBV5-1 and TRBJ2-7, with 11 bases that match TRBD2. Germline V gene data show CDR1 as SGHRS and CDR2 as YFSETQ. This CDR3 has 16 residues. V shed 2 bases and J 2 bases; nucleotides not matched to a gene: 6.

This chain connects TRBV7-9 to TRBJ2-7; no clear D. Looked up from germline, CDR1 is SEHNR and CDR2 is FQNEAQ (reference sequence). The CDR3 runs 13 residues. V lost 5 bases and J 4 bases, leaving 12 bases between the germline ends. The CDR3 loop reads CASSETAQYEQYF. CDR3 in DNA: TGTGCCAGCAGCGAAACGGCCCAGTACGAGCAGTACTTC.

In its sample, this clonotype was seen a few times. The chain has TRBV12-3 or TRBV12-4 and TRBJ2-1, with 9 positions matching TRBD2. J was trimmed by 5 bases and V by 5 bases; bases with no gene match: 4. The CDR3 totals 14 residues. The CDR3: CASSGLAHNNEQFF. The CDR3 bases are TGTGCCAGCAGTGGACTAGCGCACAACAATGAGCAGTTCTTC.

This clonotype showed up many times. V is TRBV7-7 and J is TRBJ2-7; 13 positions match TRBD2. Germline CDR1 SSHAT, CDR2 FNYEAQ (reference sequence). V trimming: 5 bases; J trimming: 7 bases; junction bases outside the gene matches: 8. This CDR3 spans 15 amino acids. The CDR3 spells CASSPRLAGGGEQYF. The CDR3 DNA reads as TGTGCCAGCAGCCCCCGACTAGCGGGAGGAGGTGAGCAGTACTTC.

This clonotype was picked up a small number of times. The chain uses TRBV9 and TRBJ1-1, with D possibly being TRBD1 (6 bases). Germline loops: CDR1 SGDLS, CDR2 YYNGEE. V lost 0 bases and J 5 bases, leaving 11 bases between the germline ends. The CDR3 runs to 14 residues. The CDR3 coding sequence is TGTGCCAGCAGCGTAGACAGGGATATAACTGAAGCTTTCTTT. It encodes CASSVDRDITEAFF.

This chain uses TRBV19 with TRBJ2-6; D ambiguous. CDR3 size: 13 residues. Germline values: CDR1 LNHDA, CDR2 SQIVND (reference sequence). The V gene lost 3 bases and the J gene lost 2 bases, with 2 bases spanning the gap. The CDR3 region has the DNA TGTGCCAGTAGTATGCCTGGGGCCAACGTCCTGACTTTC. Protein product: CASSMPGANVLTF.

V is TRBV4-2 and J is TRBJ1-2; TRBD1 is a possible D gene (5 bases). Trimming left V 0 bases short and J 4 bases short, with 12 bases between. Germline CDR1 and CDR2: LGHNA and YNFKEQ. CDR3 length: 15 amino acids. The CDR3 protein is CASSQELGQTYGYTF. CDR3 coding DNA: TGTGCCAGCAGCCAAGAGCTAGGACAAACCTATGGCTACACCTTC.